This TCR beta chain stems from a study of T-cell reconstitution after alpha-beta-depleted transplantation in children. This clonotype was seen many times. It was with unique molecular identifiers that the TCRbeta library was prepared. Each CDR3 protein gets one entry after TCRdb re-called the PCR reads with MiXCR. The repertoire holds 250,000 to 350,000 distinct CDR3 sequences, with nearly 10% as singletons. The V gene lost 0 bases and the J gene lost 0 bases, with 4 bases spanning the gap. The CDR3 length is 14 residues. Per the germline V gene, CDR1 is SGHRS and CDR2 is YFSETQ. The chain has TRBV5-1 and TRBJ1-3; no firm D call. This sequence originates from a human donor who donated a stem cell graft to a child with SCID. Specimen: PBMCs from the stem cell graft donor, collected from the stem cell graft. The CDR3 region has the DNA TGCGCCAGCAGCTTGGGTAGCTCTGGAAACACCATATATTTT. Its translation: CASSLGSSGNTIYF.